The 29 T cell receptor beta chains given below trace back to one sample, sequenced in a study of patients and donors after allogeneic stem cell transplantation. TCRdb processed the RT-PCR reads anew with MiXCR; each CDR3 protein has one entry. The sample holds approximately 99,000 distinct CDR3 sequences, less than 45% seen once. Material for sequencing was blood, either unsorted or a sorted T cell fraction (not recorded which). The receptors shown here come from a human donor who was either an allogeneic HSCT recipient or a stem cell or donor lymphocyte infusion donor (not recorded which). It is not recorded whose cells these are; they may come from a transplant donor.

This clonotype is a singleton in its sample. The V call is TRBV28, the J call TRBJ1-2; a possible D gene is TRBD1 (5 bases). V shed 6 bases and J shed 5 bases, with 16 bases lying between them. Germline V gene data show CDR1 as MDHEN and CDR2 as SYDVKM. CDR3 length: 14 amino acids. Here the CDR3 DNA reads TGTGCCAGCAGGCACCGGGGCAAGGGGTATGGCTACACCTTC. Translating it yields CASRHRGKGYGYTF.

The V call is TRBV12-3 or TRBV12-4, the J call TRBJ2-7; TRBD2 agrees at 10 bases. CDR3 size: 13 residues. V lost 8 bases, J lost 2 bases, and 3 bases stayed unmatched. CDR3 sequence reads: CASGLAAAYEQYF. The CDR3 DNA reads TGTGCCAGCGGACTAGCGGCCGCCTACGAGCAGTACTTC.

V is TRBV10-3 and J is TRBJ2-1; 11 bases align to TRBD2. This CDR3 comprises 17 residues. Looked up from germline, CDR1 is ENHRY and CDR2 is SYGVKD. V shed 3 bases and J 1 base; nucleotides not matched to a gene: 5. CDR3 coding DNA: TGTGCCATCAGTGATCCTTCTAGCGGGAGGTCCTACAATGAGCAGTTCTTC. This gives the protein CAISDPSSGRSYNEQFF.

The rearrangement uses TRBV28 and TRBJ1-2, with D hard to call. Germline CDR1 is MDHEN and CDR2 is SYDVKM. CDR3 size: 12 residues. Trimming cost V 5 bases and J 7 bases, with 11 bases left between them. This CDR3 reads CASSPMQLGYTF. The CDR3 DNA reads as TGTGCCAGCAGTCCTATGCAACTTGGCTACACCTTC.

The chain's CDR3 is CASSQGRLAGTGELFF. The CDR3 DNA follows: TGTGCCAGCAGCCAAGGGAGACTAGCTGGTACCGGGGAGCTGTTTTTT. The chain recombines TRBV3-1 with TRBJ2-2; 7 positions match TRBD2. The CDR3 is 16 amino acids. Trimming removed 1 base from V and 5 bases from J; junction bases left unmatched: 7. CDR1 and CDR2 (germline): LGHDT, YNNKEL (reference sequence).

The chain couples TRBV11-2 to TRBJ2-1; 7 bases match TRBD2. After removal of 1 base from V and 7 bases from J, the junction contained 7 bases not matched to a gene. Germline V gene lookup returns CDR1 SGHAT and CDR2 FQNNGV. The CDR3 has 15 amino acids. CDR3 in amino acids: CASSLVGRSGNEQFF. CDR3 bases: TGTGCCAGCAGCTTAGTTGGTCGTAGCGGGAATGAGCAGTTCTTC.

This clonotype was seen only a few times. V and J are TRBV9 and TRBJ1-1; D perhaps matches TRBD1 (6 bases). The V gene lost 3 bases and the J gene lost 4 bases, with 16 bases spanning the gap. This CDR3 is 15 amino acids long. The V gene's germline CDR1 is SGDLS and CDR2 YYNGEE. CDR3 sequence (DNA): TGTGCCAGCAGCGGGGCCAGGGGTCTGGGCACTGAAGCTTTCTTT. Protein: CASSGARGLGTEAFF.

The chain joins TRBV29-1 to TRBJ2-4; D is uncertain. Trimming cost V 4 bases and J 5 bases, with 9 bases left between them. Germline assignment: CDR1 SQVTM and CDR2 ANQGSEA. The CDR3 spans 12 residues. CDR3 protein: CSVVGQQNIQYF. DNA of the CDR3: TGCAGCGTTGTAGGGCAGCAAAACATTCAGTACTTC.

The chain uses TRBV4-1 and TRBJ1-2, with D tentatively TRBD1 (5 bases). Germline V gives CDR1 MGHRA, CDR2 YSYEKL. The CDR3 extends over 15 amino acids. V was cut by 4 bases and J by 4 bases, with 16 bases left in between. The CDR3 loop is CASSPRYRDGYGYTF. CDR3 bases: TGCGCCAGCAGCCCGCGATATCGGGACGGCTATGGCTACACCTTC.

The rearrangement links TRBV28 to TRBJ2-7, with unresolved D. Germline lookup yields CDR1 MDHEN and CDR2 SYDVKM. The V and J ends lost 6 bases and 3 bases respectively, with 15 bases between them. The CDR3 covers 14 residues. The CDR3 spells CASRGSPFYYEQYF. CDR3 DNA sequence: TGTGCCAGCAGGGGGTCCCCCTTCTACTACGAGCAGTACTTC. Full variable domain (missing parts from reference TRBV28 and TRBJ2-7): DVKVTQSSRYLVKRTGEKVFLECVQDMDHENMFWYRQDPGLGLRLIYFSYDVKMKEKGDIPEGYSVSREKKERFSLILESASTNQTSMYLCASRGSPFYYEQYFGPGTRLTVT.

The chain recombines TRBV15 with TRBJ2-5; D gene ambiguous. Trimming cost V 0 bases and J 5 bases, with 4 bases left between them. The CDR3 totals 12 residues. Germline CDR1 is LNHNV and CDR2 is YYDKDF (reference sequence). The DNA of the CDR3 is TGTGCCACCAGCAGAGATTACGAGACCCAGTACTTC. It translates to CATSRDYETQYF.

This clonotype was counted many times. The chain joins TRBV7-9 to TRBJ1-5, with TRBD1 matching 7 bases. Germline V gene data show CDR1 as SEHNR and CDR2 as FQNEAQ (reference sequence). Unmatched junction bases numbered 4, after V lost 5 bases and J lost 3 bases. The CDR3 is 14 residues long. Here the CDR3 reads CASSPGQLNQPQHF. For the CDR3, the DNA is TGTGCCAGCAGCCCGGGACAGCTCAATCAGCCCCAGCATTTT. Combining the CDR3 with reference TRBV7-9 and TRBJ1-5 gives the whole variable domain DTGVSQNPRHKITKRGQNVTFRCDPISEHNRLYWYRQTLGQGPEFLTYFQNEAQLEKSRLLSDRFSAERPKGSFSTLEIQRTEQGDSAMYLCASSPGQLNQPQHFGDGTRLSIL.

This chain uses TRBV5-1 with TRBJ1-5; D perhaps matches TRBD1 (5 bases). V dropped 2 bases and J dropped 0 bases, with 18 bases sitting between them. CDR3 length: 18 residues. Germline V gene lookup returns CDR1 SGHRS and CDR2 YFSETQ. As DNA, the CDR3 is TGCGCCAGCAGCTTCTGGCCCTTGGGAGGGGATAGCAATCAGCCCCAGCATTTT. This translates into CASSFWPLGGDSNQPQHF.

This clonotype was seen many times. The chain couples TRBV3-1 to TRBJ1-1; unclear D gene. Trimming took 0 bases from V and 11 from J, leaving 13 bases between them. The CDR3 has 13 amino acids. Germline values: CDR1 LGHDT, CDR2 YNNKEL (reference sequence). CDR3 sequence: CASSQDLGVRAFF. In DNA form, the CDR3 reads TGTGCCAGCAGCCAAGATTTGGGAGTGAGGGCTTTCTTT.

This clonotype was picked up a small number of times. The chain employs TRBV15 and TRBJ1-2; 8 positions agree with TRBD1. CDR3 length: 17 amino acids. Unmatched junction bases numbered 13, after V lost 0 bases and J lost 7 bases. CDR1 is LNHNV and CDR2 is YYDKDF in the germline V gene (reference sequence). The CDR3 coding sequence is TGTGCCACCAGCAGAGACCACTCATCCCCAGGGGGCTCTGGCTACACCTTC. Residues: CATSRDHSSPGGSGYTF.

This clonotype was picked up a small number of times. The CDR3 is CATDLGETQYF. As DNA, the CDR3 is TGTGCCACCGACCTAGGGGAGACCCAGTACTTC. The chain links TRBV28 to TRBJ2-5; D gene uncertain. V lost 10 bases and J lost 5, with 11 bases in between. This CDR3 is built from 11 residues. The germline V gene has CDR1 MDHEN and CDR2 SYDVKM. The whole variable domain, filled in from reference TRBV28 and TRBJ2-5, reads DVKVTQSSRYLVKRTGEKVFLECVQDMDHENMFWYRQDPGLGLRLIYFSYDVKMKEKGDIPEGYSVSREKKERFSLILESASTNQTSMYLCATDLGETQYFGPGTRLLVL.

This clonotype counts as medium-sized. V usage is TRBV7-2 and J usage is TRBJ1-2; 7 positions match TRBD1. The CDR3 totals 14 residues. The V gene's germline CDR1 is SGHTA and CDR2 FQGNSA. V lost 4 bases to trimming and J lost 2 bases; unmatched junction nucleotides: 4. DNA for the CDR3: TGTGCCAGCAGCTCCCCACAGGGGAACTATGGCTACACCTTC. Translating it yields CASSSPQGNYGYTF.

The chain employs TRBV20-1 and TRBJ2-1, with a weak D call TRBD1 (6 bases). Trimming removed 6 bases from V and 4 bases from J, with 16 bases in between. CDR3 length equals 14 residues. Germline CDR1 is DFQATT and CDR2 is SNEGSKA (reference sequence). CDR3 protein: CSAVDSTGYNEQFF. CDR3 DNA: TGCAGTGCCGTGGACTCGACAGGATACAATGAGCAGTTCTTC.

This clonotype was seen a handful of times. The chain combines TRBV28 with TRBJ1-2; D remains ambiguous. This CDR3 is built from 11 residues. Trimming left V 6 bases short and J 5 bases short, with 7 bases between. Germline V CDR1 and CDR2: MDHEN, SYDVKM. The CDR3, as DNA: TGTGCCAGCAGCACACAATATGGCTACACCTTC. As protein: CASSTQYGYTF.

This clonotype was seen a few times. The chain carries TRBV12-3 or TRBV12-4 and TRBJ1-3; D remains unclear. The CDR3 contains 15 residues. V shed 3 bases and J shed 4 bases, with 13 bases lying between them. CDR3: CASSLDGLDGNTIYF. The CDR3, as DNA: TGTGCCAGCAGTTTGGACGGACTAGACGGAAACACCATATATTTT.

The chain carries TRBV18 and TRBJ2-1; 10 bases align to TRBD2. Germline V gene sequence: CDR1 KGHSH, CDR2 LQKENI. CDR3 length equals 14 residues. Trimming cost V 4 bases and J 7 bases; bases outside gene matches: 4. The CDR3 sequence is CASSRLAGENEQFF. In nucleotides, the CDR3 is TGTGCCAGCTCACGTCTAGCGGGAGAGAATGAGCAGTTCTTC.

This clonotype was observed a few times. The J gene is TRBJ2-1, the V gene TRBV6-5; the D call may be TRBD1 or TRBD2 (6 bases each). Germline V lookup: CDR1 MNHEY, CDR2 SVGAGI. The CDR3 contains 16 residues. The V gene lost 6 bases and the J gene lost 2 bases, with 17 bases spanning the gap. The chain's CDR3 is CASRDEGGGTYNEQFF. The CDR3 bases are TGTGCCAGCAGGGACGAGGGGGGTGGAACCTACAATGAGCAGTTCTTC.

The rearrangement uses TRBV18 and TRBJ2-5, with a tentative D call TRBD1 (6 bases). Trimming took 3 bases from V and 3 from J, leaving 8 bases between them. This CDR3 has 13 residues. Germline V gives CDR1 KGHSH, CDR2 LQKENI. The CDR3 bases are TGTGCCAGCTCACCTTACAGGGAAGAGACCCAGTACTTC. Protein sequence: CASSPYREETQYF.

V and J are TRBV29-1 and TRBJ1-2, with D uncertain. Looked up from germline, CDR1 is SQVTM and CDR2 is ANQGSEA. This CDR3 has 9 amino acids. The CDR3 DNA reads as TGCAGTGTCTCCCCTGGCTACACCTTC. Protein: CSVSPGYTF.

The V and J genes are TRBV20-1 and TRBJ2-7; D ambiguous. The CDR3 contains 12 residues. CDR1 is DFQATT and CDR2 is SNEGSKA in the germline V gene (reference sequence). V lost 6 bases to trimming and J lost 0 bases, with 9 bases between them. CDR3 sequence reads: CSATSISYEQYF. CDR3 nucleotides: TGCAGTGCCACAAGTATCTCCTACGAGCAGTACTTC.

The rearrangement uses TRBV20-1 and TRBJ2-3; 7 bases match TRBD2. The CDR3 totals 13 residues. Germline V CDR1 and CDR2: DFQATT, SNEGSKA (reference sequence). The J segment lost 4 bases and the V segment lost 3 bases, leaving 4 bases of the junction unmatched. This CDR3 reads CSARSGGADTQYF. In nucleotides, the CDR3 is TGCAGTGCTAGGTCGGGAGGCGCAGATACGCAGTATTTT.

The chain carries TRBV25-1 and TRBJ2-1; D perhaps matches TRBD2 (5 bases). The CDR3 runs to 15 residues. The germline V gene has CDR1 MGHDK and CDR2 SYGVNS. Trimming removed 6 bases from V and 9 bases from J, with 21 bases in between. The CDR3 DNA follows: TGTGCCAGCAGCATAGGACCATCCCACGGAGGTGAGCAGTTCTTC. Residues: CASSIGPSHGGEQFF.

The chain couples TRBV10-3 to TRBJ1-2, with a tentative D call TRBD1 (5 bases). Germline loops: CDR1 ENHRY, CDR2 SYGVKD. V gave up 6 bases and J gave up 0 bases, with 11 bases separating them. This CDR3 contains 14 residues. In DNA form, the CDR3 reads TGTGCCATCAGGGGGACGGATACTAACTATGGCTACACCTTC. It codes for CAIRGTDTNYGYTF.

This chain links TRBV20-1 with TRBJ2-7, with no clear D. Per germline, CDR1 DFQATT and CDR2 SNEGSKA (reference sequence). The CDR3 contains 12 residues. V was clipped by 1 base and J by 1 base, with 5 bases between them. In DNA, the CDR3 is TGCAGTGCTAGAGTCCAATCCTACGAGCAGTACTTC. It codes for CSARVQSYEQYF.